This T cell receptor (beta chain) was retrieved from a study of T cell clonotyping in hematopoietic cell transplantation. Notes on the study in general: Recipient TCR diversity dropped after transplant; expanded clonotypes rose from day 30 to 180.

The repertoire was sequenced with immunoSEQ multiplex PCR; TCRdb's copy has only in-frame clones and lacks some. The table records roughly 12,000 clones, about half of them present only once. This clone showed up just a few times. The target antigen is unknown. The CDR3 has 15 residues. The V segment lost 1 base and the J segment 0 bases; nucleotides outside the gene matches: 3. Germline lookup yields CDR1 SGHTA and CDR2 FQGNSA. V and J are TRBV7-2 and TRBJ2-7, with 7 bases that match TRBD2. Sequencing was carried out using peripheral blood mononuclear cells. The sequence was collected from a man in his fifties or sixties in good health. Some clones in this sample may be carry-over from other donors' samples. CDR3 DNA: TGTGCCAGCAGCTTAGAAGCGGGGCTCTCCTACGAGCAGTACTTC. It is translated as CASSLEAGLSYEQYF.